Shown below are 30 T cell receptor beta chains from a single sample sequenced in a study of OX40 agonist ivuxolimab in advanced cancers. Assay: immunoSEQ multiplex PCR; the TCRdb copy retains only in-frame clones and omits some. This table holds about 35,000 clones, over 80% found once. The material was CD4+ or CD8+ T cells sorted from blood, obtained in a trial of the OX40 agonist ivuxolimab. These receptors all stem from an adult with an advanced solid tumor such as melanoma, head and neck, liver or kidney cancer.

This rearrangement joins TRBV19 to TRBJ2-7; D gene ambiguous. Trimming shortened V by 1 base and J by 3 bases, and 10 bases separated the two germline ends. The CDR3 is 14 amino acids. Germline lookup yields CDR1 LNHDA and CDR2 SQIVND (reference sequence). This CDR3 is CASSIGANHYEQYF. The CDR3 bases are TGTGCCAGTAGTATAGGGGCGAACCACTACGAGCAGTACTTC.

This rearrangement joins TRBV4-3 to TRBJ2-2; no clear D gene. This CDR3 comprises 13 residues. V was shortened by 0 bases and J by 5 bases, with 4 bases between the two germline ends. Germline V CDR1 and CDR2: LGHNA, YSLEER. CDR3 residues: CASSQDLTGELFF. In nucleotides, the CDR3 is TGCGCCAGCAGCCAAGATTTGACCGGGGAGCTGTTTTTT.

The chain carries TRBV5-4 and TRBJ1-2; TRBD1 is a possible D gene (5 bases). With 4 bases removed from V and 4 bases from J, the gap between germline ends came to 17 bases. The CDR3 is 15 residues long. Germline values: CDR1 SGHNT, CDR2 YYREEE (reference sequence). The CDR3: CASSQDNSGTYGYTF. The CDR3 DNA reads as TGTGCCAGCAGCCAAGATAATTCGGGGACCTATGGCTACACCTTC.

The rearrangement uses TRBV9 and TRBJ1-1; 10 nucleotides align to TRBD1. With V trimmed by 3 bases and J by 5 bases, 7 bases remained unmatched. Germline lookup yields CDR1 SGDLS and CDR2 YYNGEE. This CDR3 has 15 amino acids. CDR3 in amino acids: CASSEWTGGRTEAFF. The DNA of the CDR3 is TGTGCCAGCAGCGAGTGGACAGGGGGTAGGACTGAAGCTTTCTTT.

Here the CDR3 reads CASSGLAGGGTDTQYF. CDR3 in DNA: TGTGCCAGCAGCGGGTTAGCGGGGGGCGGGACAGATACGCAGTATTTT. The chain joins TRBV5-4 to TRBJ2-3, with TRBD2 identical over 10 bases. This CDR3 spans 16 amino acids. Germline V gene sequence: CDR1 SGHNT, CDR2 YYREEE (reference sequence). J lost 3 bases, V lost 4 bases, and 8 bases had no gene match.

The chain employs TRBV7-6 and TRBJ2-1, with a tentative D call TRBD1 (6 bases). Germline CDR1 reads SGHVS; CDR2 reads FNYEAQ. The CDR3 runs to 15 residues. V dropped 1 base and J dropped 3 bases, with 10 bases sitting between them. The CDR3 sequence: CASSLGQGLYNEQFF. The CDR3 DNA sequence: TGTGCCAGCAGCTTAGGTCAGGGGCTCTACAATGAGCAGTTCTTC.

This sequence joins TRBV6-5 and TRBJ2-1; unclear D gene. Trimming stripped 0 bases from V and 1 base from J, with 10 bases between. Germline V gene sequence: CDR1 MNHEY, CDR2 SVGAGI. This CDR3 comprises 16 residues. This CDR3 reads CASSYSVGESYNEQFF. In DNA form, the CDR3 reads TGTGCCAGCAGTTACTCTGTCGGTGAATCCTACAATGAGCAGTTCTTC.

The V gene is TRBV5-6, the J gene TRBJ2-6; 8 bases line up with TRBD1. Germline V gene lookup returns CDR1 SGHDT and CDR2 YYEEEE. The length of the CDR3 is 17 residues. V lost 4 bases to trimming and J lost 3 bases; unmatched junction nucleotides: 9. CDR3 protein: CASSGWTGISGANVLTF. DNA for the CDR3: TGTGCCAGCAGCGGGTGGACAGGGATTAGTGGGGCCAACGTCCTGACTTTC.

This clone was counted a few times. The V call is TRBV5-4, the J call TRBJ2-7; D ambiguous. The V and J ends lost 1 base and 5 bases respectively, with 4 bases between them. The CDR3 contains 11 residues. The germline V gene encodes CDR1 SGHNT and CDR2 YYREEE (reference sequence). The CDR3 protein is CASSLYDEQYF. For the CDR3, the DNA is TGTGCCAGCAGCTTGTACGACGAGCAGTACTTC.

This clone turned up a few times. V gene TRBV19 combines with J gene TRBJ2-1; TRBD2 might be the D (5 bases). Germline V gives CDR1 LNHDA, CDR2 SQIVND (reference sequence). The V gene lost 3 bases and the J gene lost 3 bases, with 9 bases spanning the gap. CDR3 length: 14 residues. The CDR3 region has the DNA TGTGCCAGTAGTATCGGGGAGAGCTACAATGAGCAGTTCTTC. This gives the protein CASSIGESYNEQFF. Full variable domain (remainder filled in from reference TRBV19 and TRBJ2-1): DGGITQSPKYLFRKEGQNVTLSCEQNLNHDAMYWYRQDPGQGLRLIYYSQIVNDFQKGDIAEGYSVSREKKESFPLTVTSAQKNPTAFYLCASSIGESYNEQFFGPGTRLTVL.

The chain links TRBV7-9 to TRBJ2-5; D is unclear. Germline V gives CDR1 SEHNR, CDR2 FQNEAQ (reference sequence). V shed 4 bases and J shed 2 bases, with 5 bases lying between them. The CDR3 sequence is 12 residues long. CDR3 bases: TGTGCCAGCAGCTCCACTCAAGAGACCCAGTACTTC. Translated: CASSSTQETQYF.

The rearrangement links TRBV28 to TRBJ2-7; D gene uncertain. V shed 5 bases and J shed 0 bases, with 20 bases lying between them. This CDR3 is 17 amino acids long. Germline loops: CDR1 MDHEN, CDR2 SYDVKM. This CDR3 reads CASSKRQGPSTSYEQYF. In nucleotides, the CDR3 is TGTGCCAGCAGTAAAAGACAAGGGCCTTCAACCTCCTACGAGCAGTACTTC. The full variable domain, with the rest looked up from reference TRBV28 and TRBJ2-7, is DVKVTQSSRYLVKRTGEKVFLECVQDMDHENMFWYRQDPGLGLRLIYFSYDVKMKEKGDIPEGYSVSREKKERFSLILESASTNQTSMYLCASSKRQGPSTSYEQYFGPGTRLTVT.

This clone is judged large (0.1 to 1%). V usage is TRBV2 and J usage is TRBJ2-1; a weak D match, TRBD1 (5 bases). Germline values: CDR1 SNHLY, CDR2 FYNNEI. The CDR3 runs to 11 residues. The V gene lost 6 bases and the J gene lost 10 bases, with 10 bases spanning the gap. The CDR3 region has the DNA TGTGCCAGCAGGACAGCGCTAGAGCAGTTCTTC. Residues: CASRTALEQFF.

This clone was seen just once. The chain is built from TRBV7-9 and TRBJ2-7; D gene unclear. Germline V gene sequence: CDR1 SEHNR, CDR2 FQNEAQ (reference sequence). The CDR3 is 13 amino acids. Trimming removed 3 bases from V and 5 bases from J, with 11 bases in between. Here the CDR3 DNA reads TGTGCCAGCAGCTTCGGGTCCAAAGACGAGCAGTACTTC. Protein sequence: CASSFGSKDEQYF. Using reference TRBV7-9 and TRBJ2-7 for the parts outside the CDR3, the full variable domain is DTGVSQNPRHKITKRGQNVTFRCDPISEHNRLYWYRQTLGQGPEFLTYFQNEAQLEKSRLLSDRFSAERPKGSFSTLEIQRTEQGDSAMYLCASSFGSKDEQYFGPGTRLTVT.

The chain joins TRBV13 to TRBJ1-1, with no clear D. Germline V gene data show CDR1 as PRHDT and CDR2 as FYEKMQ (reference sequence). The V end lost 5 bases, the J end lost 1 base, and 11 bases lay between the germline ends. This CDR3 spans 14 amino acids. The CDR3 protein is CASSPTRGNTEAFF. The CDR3 bases are TGTGCCAGCAGCCCTACACGGGGGAACACTGAAGCTTTCTTT.

This chain links TRBV4-3 with TRBJ2-7; D is unclear. With 1 base removed from V and 0 bases from J, the gap between germline ends came to 7 bases. The CDR3 runs to 14 residues. Germline CDR1 reads LGHNA; CDR2 reads YSLEER. CDR3 protein: CASSQVVTSYEQYF. The CDR3 nucleotides are TGCGCCAGCAGCCAAGTAGTGACCTCCTACGAGCAGTACTTC.

This clone was picked up a small number of times. The chain uses TRBV2 and TRBJ1-4, with TRBD1 identical over 7 bases. The ends lost 6 bases at V and 2 bases at J; junction bases unmatched: 9. This CDR3 region has 16 residues. Germline-derived CDR1 and CDR2 are SNHLY and FYNNEI. In DNA form, the CDR3 reads TGTGCCAGCAGCCCCTCCACAGGGGTGACTAATGAAAAACTGTTTTTT. Translated: CASSPSTGVTNEKLFF. The full variable domain, in which reference TRBV2 and TRBJ1-4 provide the parts outside the CDR3, is EPEVTQTPSHQVTQMGQEVILRCVPISNHLYFYWYRQILGQKVEFLVSFYNNEISEKSEIFDDQFSVERPDGSNFTLKIRSTKLEDSAMYFCASSPSTGVTNEKLFFGSGTQLSVL.

This clone appeared a single time. V usage is TRBV14 and J usage is TRBJ1-1; 7 nucleotides line up with TRBD1. J lost 3 bases, V lost 3 bases, and 13 bases had no gene match. Germline loops: CDR1 SGHDN, CDR2 FVKESK. The CDR3 has 17 amino acids. In DNA, the CDR3 is TGTGCCAGCAGCCAGAGGGATACAGGGGCGCCGGACACTGAAGCTTTCTTT. The encoded protein is CASSQRDTGAPDTEAFF.

J is TRBJ1-2 and V is TRBV7-9, with D possibly matching TRBD1 (5 bases). Trimming pared 2 bases from V and 5 bases from J, leaving 12 bases between. The CDR3 runs to 14 residues. Germline V CDR1 and CDR2: SEHNR, FQNEAQ (reference sequence). CDR3 coding DNA: TGTGCCAGCAGCTTACCCGGGACCGGTTATGGCTACACCTTC. Residues: CASSLPGTGYGYTF.

The chain is built from TRBV13 and TRBJ2-7, with 7 bases fitting TRBD2. CDR3 length: 16 amino acids. From germline, CDR1 is PRHDT and CDR2 FYEKMQ (reference sequence). The V segment lost 3 bases and the J segment 2 bases; nucleotides outside the gene matches: 10. In nucleotides, the CDR3 is TGTGCCAGCAGCTTGGGCTTGAGCGGGGTTACCTACGAGCAGTACTTC. This translates into CASSLGLSGVTYEQYF. The whole variable domain, remainder taken from reference TRBV13 and TRBJ2-7, is AAGVIQSPRHLIKEKRETATLKCYPIPRHDTVYWYQQGPGQDPQFLISFYEKMQSDKGSIPDRFSAQQFSDYHSELNMSSLELGDSALYFCASSLGLSGVTYEQYFGPGTRLTVT.

This chain uses TRBV7-6 with TRBJ1-1; no clear D gene. Germline CDR1 and CDR2: SGHVS and FNYEAQ. CDR3 length equals 17 residues. Deletions cut 0 bases from V and 2 bases from J, with 16 bases between. The CDR3 coding sequence is TGTGCCAGCAGCTTAGCGATAAAAGAAGGCTTAAACACTGAAGCTTTCTTT. Translated, it gives CASSLAIKEGLNTEAFF.

This clone was found once. The chain couples TRBV29-1 to TRBJ1-2, with 9 nucleotides matching TRBD1. This CDR3 comprises 19 residues. In germline, CDR1 is SQVTM, CDR2 ANQGSEA. V was pared by 0 bases and J by 2 bases, with 16 bases of the junction left unmatched. The CDR3 coding sequence is TGCAGCGTTGAAGATGTGGAGACAGGGGGGGCTAACTCAAACTATGGCTACACCTTC. Its translation: CSVEDVETGGANSNYGYTF.

V is TRBV30 and J is TRBJ2-1; 7 bases line up with TRBD2. Trimming cost V 2 bases and J 4 bases; bases outside gene matches: 2. Per the germline V gene, CDR1 is GTSNPN and CDR2 is SVGIG (reference sequence). There are 13 residues in the CDR3. The CDR3 coding sequence is TGTGCCTGGAGTAGCGGGGATTACAATGAGCAGTTCTTC. This translates into CAWSSGDYNEQFF.

This clone was recorded a few times. CDR3 coding DNA: TGTGCCAGCAGCAAACTGGACAGTACGAACACCGGGGAGCTGTTTTTT. This codes for CASSKLDSTNTGELFF. J is TRBJ2-2 and V is TRBV7-3; D possibly corresponds to TRBD1 (6 bases). From germline, CDR1 is SGHTA and CDR2 FQGTGA. This CDR3 has 16 amino acids. Trimming removed 5 bases at V and 0 bases at J, with 13 bases between. The variable domain in full, completed from reference TRBV7-3 and TRBJ2-2, reads GAGVSQTPSNKVTEKGKYVELRCDPISGHTALYWYRQSLGQGPEFLIYFQGTGAADDSGLPNDRFFAVRPEGSVSTLKIQRTERGDSAVYLCASSKLDSTNTGELFFGEGSRLTVL.

This sequence joins TRBV4-1 and TRBJ1-5; TRBD1 matches 7 bases. With V trimmed by 6 bases and J by 0 bases, 5 bases remained unmatched. Germline CDR1 MGHRA, CDR2 YSYEKL. The CDR3 loop spans 15 amino acids. CDR3: CASRQGSGSNQPQHF. In nucleotides, the CDR3 is TGCGCCAGCAGACAGGGGTCCGGTAGCAATCAGCCCCAGCATTTT.

The chain has TRBV28 and TRBJ2-6; tentatively, D is TRBD2 (5 bases). The CDR3 consists of 15 residues. Germline V gene data show CDR1 as MDHEN and CDR2 as SYDVKM. Trimming left V 3 bases short and J 0 bases short, with 6 bases between. CDR3 loop: CASSFRGSGANVLTF. The CDR3 DNA reads TGTGCCAGCAGTTTCCGGGGCTCTGGGGCCAACGTCCTGACTTTC. The whole variable domain, filled in from reference TRBV28 and TRBJ2-6, reads DVKVTQSSRYLVKRTGEKVFLECVQDMDHENMFWYRQDPGLGLRLIYFSYDVKMKEKGDIPEGYSVSREKKERFSLILESASTNQTSMYLCASSFRGSGANVLTFGAGSRLTVL.

J is TRBJ2-1 and V is TRBV27; unclear D gene. CDR3 length: 13 amino acids. Per germline, CDR1 MNHEY and CDR2 SMNVEV (reference sequence). Trimming removed 2 bases at V and 2 bases at J, with 4 bases between. DNA for the CDR3: TGTGCCAGCAGTTTAAACACCTACAATGAGCAGTTCTTC. This encodes CASSLNTYNEQFF.

The chain is built from TRBV23-1 and TRBJ1-2; D remains unclear. TRBV23-1 is sorted into the ORF group, with uncertain function. The CDR3 contains 19 residues. V was pared by 4 bases and J by 0 bases, with 24 bases between. CDR3 protein: CASSPSPPPTHLTNYGYTF. The DNA for the CDR3 is TGCGCCAGCAGTCCATCTCCCCCACCCACACATCTAACTAACTATGGCTACACCTTC.

The chain carries TRBV7-2 and TRBJ1-1; D gene unclear. The germline V gene encodes CDR1 SGHTA and CDR2 FQGNSA. The germline V and J ends were trimmed by 1 base and 6 bases, with 6 bases remaining between them. The CDR3 runs to 12 residues. CDR3 in amino acids: CASSLGVAEAFF. The CDR3, as DNA: TGTGCCAGCAGCTTAGGGGTAGCTGAAGCTTTCTTT.

The chain links TRBV4-1 to TRBJ1-3, with 7 bases identical to TRBD1. The CDR3 has 17 residues. V shed 2 bases, J shed 2 bases, and the junction held 9 bases outside the gene matches. Germline loops: CDR1 MGHRA, CDR2 YSYEKL. CDR3 in amino acids: CASSQPSLDRTGNTIYF. CDR3 sequence (DNA): TGCGCCAGCAGCCAACCCTCCCTGGACAGGACTGGAAACACCATATATTTT.